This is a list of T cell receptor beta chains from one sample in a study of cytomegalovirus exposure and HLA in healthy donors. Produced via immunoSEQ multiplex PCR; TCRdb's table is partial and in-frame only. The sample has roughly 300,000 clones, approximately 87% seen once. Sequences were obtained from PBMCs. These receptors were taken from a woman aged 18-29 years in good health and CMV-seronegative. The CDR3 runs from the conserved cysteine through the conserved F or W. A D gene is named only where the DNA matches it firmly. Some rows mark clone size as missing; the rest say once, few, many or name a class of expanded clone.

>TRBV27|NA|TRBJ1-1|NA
CASSERNTEAFF
TGTGCCAGCAGTGAGCGGAACACTGAAGCTTTCTTT
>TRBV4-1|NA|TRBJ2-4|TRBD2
CASRQIAGLAKNIQYF
TGCGCCAGCAGACAAATAGCGGGCTTAGCCAAAAACATTCAGTACTTC
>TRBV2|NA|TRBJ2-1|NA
CASSLLGTLTSSEQFF
TGTGCCAGCAGCCTACTAGGGACACTTACATCGTCTGAGCAGTTCTTC
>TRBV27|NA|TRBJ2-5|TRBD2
CASSLIAGGHQETQYF
TGTGCCAGCAGTTTAATAGCGGGAGGGCATCAAGAGACCCAGTACTTC
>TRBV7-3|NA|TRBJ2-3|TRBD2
CASSLKLAGGGDTQYF
TGTGCCAGCAGCTTAAAATTAGCGGGAGGAGGGGATACGCAGTATTTT
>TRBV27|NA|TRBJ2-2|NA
CASSLGMAGVNTGELFF
TGTGCCAGCAGTTTGGGGATGGCAGGGGTGAACACCGGGGAGCTGTTTTTT
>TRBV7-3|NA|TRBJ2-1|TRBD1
CASSKTGAGLNEQFF
TGTGCCAGCAGCAAGACAGGGGCTGGGCTCAATGAGCAGTTCTTC
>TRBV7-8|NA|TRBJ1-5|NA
CASSSQVNQPQHF
TGTGCCAGCAGCTCGCAGGTCAATCAGCCCCAGCATTTT
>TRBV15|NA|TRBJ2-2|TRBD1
CATSRVQGDLTGELFF
TGTGCCACCAGCAGAGTCCAGGGGGATTTAACCGGGGAGCTGTTTTTT
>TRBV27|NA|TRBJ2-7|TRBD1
CASSSYGTEPYEQYF
TGTGCCAGCAGTTCCTACGGGACAGAGCCCTACGAGCAGTACTTC
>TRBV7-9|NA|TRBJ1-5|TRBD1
CASSLGQANQPQHF
TGTGCCAGCAGCCTCGGACAGGCGAATCAGCCCCAGCATTTT
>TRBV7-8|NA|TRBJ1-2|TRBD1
CASSLQGTYGYTF
TGTGCCAGCAGCCTACAGGGGACCTATGGCTACACCTTC
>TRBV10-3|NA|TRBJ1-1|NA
CAISETQGTGKAFF
TGTGCCATCAGTGAGACCCAGGGAACGGGTAAGGCTTTCTTT
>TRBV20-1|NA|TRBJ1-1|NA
CSASGNTEAFF
TGCAGTGCTTCGGGGAACACTGAAGCTTTCTTT
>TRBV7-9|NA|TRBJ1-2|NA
CASSPSAGARYGYTF
TGTGCCAGCAGCCCGTCCGCAGGGGCTAGATATGGCTACACCTTC
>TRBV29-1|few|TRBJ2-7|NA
CSVTVTSYEQYF
TGCAGCGTGACAGTAACCTCCTACGAGCAGTACTTC
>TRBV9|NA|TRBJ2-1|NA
CASSVGGQSNEQFF
TGTGCCAGCAGCGTAGGAGGGCAGAGCAATGAGCAGTTCTTC
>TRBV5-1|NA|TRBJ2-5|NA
CASSSGVQGQETQYF
TGCGCCAGCAGCTCTGGAGTACAGGGCCAGGAGACCCAGTACTTC
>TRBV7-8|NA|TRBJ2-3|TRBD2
CASSPRGLAGSTDTQYF
TGTGCCAGCAGTCCCCGAGGACTAGCGGGGAGCACAGATACGCAGTATTTT
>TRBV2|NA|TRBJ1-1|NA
CASKGQDEAFF
TGTGCCAGCAAGGGGCAGGATGAAGCTTTCTTT
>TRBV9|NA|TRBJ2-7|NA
CASSPPDSTYEQYF
TGTGCCAGCAGCCCCCCGGACTCAACCTACGAGCAGTACTTC
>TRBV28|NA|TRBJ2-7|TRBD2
CATSRTAGGPGGQYF
TGTGCCACCTCCAGAACGGCGGGAGGCCCCGGGGGGCAGTACTTC
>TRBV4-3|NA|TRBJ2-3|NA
CASRGSTGADTQYF
TGCGCCAGCAGGGGCTCGACAGGAGCAGATACGCAGTATTTT
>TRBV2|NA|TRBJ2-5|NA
CASRGSGETQYF
TGTGCCAGCAGAGGTAGCGGAGAGACCCAGTACTTC
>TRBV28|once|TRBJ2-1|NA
CASSFISEQFF
TGTGCCAGCAGTTTCATCAGTGAGCAGTTCTTC
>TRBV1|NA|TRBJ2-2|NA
CTSSQDGLLMGAGELFF
TGCACCAGCAGCCAAGATGGACTACTAATGGGGGCCGGGGAGCTGTTTTTT
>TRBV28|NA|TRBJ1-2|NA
CASSSGGYGYTF
TGTGCCAGCAGTTCTGGAGGATATGGCTACACCTTC
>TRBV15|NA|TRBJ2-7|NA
CATSGGPGRDDYEQYF
TGTGCCACCAGTGGGGGCCCGGGCAGGGACGACTACGAGCAGTACTTC
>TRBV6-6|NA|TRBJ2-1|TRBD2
CASSYSSGSTNEQFF
TGTGCCAGCAGTTACAGTAGCGGGAGTACGAATGAGCAGTTCTTC
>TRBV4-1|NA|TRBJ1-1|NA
CASSARTKTHEAFF
TGCGCCAGCAGCGCACGTACTAAGACCCATGAAGCTTTCTTT
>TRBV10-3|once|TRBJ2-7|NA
CAISVDGMVSEQYF
TGTGCCATCAGTGTAGACGGGATGGTTAGCGAGCAGTACTTC
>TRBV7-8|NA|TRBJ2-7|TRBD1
CASRLDRGLREQYF
TGTGCCAGCAGGTTGGACAGGGGTCTTCGGGAGCAGTACTTC
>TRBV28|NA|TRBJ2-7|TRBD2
CASSFGTSFSYEQYF
TGTGCCAGCAGTTTCGGGACTAGTTTTTCCTACGAGCAGTACTTC
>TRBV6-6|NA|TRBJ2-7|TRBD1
CASSRSIGGGYEQYF
TGTGCCAGCAGCCGTTCGATAGGGGGCGGCTACGAGCAGTACTTC
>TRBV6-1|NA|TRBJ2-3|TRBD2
CASSATSGSNTDTQYF
TGTGCCAGCAGTGCAACTAGCGGGAGCAACACAGATACGCAGTATTTT
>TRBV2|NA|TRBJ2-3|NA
CASSDRSFSTDTQYF
TGTGCCAGCAGTGACCGTAGTTTCTCCACAGATACGCAGTATTTT